This entry features one T cell receptor beta chain sequence. The target antigen is unknown. These data originate in a study of vaccination and CD4 T cells after COVID-19. Study overall: From HCoV-229E, HCoV-OC43, HCoV-NL63 and SARS-CoV-2, overlapping spike peptides were used to stimulate the cells. Cultures that served as controls received a CEFX pool, an HIV-1 Nef pool, or no peptide.

Described treatment: roughly nine-day PBMC culture with coronavirus spike peptide pools or control peptides (ViraFEST assay). Some 2 million PBMCs were grown per well alongside 7.5 to 10 IU/ml IL-2 and around 9.6 ug/ml peptide pools. With the Oncomine TCR Beta short-read assay, DNA from cultured CD4+ T cells was sequenced. Investigators isolated genomic DNA from cultured CD4+ T cells. TCRdb processed the PCR reads anew with MiXCR; each CDR3 protein has one entry. The top ten clones hold about 16% of a sample with 10,000 to 11,000 distinct CDR3 sequences, approximately 59% of them seen once. Sequenced material: CD4+ T cells from blood, cultured in vitro. This receptor was taken from a human donor who had recovered from COVID-19.

For the CDR3, the DNA is TGTGCCAGTAGTAGCGGGGGGGCACAAGAGACCCAGTACTTC. Protein: CASSSGGAQETQYF. The chain links TRBV19 to TRBJ2-5; 9 bases align to TRBD2. The germline CDR1 and CDR2 sequences are LNHDA and SQIVND (reference sequence). The CDR3 is 14 amino acids. After removal of 4 bases from V and 2 bases from J, the junction contained 2 bases not matched to a gene.